Listed here are 31 T cell receptor beta chains from one sample, sequenced in a study of blood T cell repertoires in COVID-19. Assay: immunoSEQ multiplex PCR; the TCRdb copy retains only in-frame clones and omits some. Of under 45,000 clones listed, nearly 90% are singletons. The sample was peripheral blood. Every receptor here comes from a man aged 60 to 69 with acute or convalescent COVID-19.

The chain has TRBV6-2 or TRBV6-3 and TRBJ2-5; D may be TRBD2 (7 bases). Germline CDR1 reads MNHEY; CDR2 reads SVGEGT. V was clipped by 5 bases and J by 4 bases, with 17 bases between them. CDR3 length: 15 amino acids. Written as DNA, the CDR3 is TGTGCCAGCAGTCTCATAGGGGGGGGGCGAGAGACCCAGTACTTC. Translated: CASSLIGGGRETQYF.

The J gene is TRBJ1-3, the V gene TRBV5-6, with D tentatively TRBD1 (5 bases). Deletions cut 4 bases from V and 3 bases from J, with 20 bases between. The CDR3 is made up of 17 amino acids. The V gene's germline CDR1 is SGHDT and CDR2 YYEEEE. The CDR3 nucleotides are TGTGCCAGCAGCCAGAGAAACAGGCTTAACTTTGGAAACACCATATATTTT. Its translation is CASSQRNRLNFGNTIYF.

The chain uses TRBV4-3 and TRBJ2-2; D is possibly TRBD2 (7 bases). In germline, CDR1 is LGHNA, CDR2 YSLEER. Trimming shortened V by 0 bases and J by 6 bases, and 11 bases separated the two germline ends. The length of the CDR3 is 15 residues. CDR3 DNA sequence: TGCGCCAGCAGCCAAGAGTCCGGGGGGCCCGGGGAGCTGTTTTTT. This codes for CASSQESGGPGELFF.

This rearrangement joins TRBV16 to TRBJ1-2, with D perhaps TRBD1 (6 bases). Per germline, CDR1 KGHSY and CDR2 FQNENV. The CDR3 length is 12 residues. Deletions cut 5 bases from V and 8 bases from J, with 12 bases between. The chain's CDR3 is CASSKTGMGYTF. The CDR3 DNA reads as TGTGCCAGCAGCAAAACAGGGATGGGCTACACCTTC.

This clone showed up just once. V and J are TRBV3-1 (or the pseudogene TRBV3-2) and TRBJ2-1; TRBD1 agrees at 7 bases. The germline V gene has CDR1 LGHDT and CDR2 YNNKEL (reference sequence). V lost 3 bases to trimming and J lost 3 bases; unmatched junction nucleotides: 5. This CDR3 has 15 amino acids. CDR3 DNA: TGTGCCAGCAGCCAGAAGGCAGGGGGCTACAATGAGCAGTTCTTC. This translates into CASSQKAGGYNEQFF.

The chain joins TRBV10-1 to TRBJ2-3, with a tentative D call TRBD1 (5 bases). Trimming left V 2 bases short and J 6 bases short, with 15 bases between. The CDR3 totals 15 residues. CDR1 and CDR2 (germline): WNHNN, SYGVQD (reference sequence). The CDR3 loop reads CASSEQEQGRDTQYF. The CDR3 nucleotides read TGCGCCAGCAGTGAGCAGGAGCAGGGTAGGGATACGCAGTATTTT.

The gene calls are TRBV11-3 and TRBJ2-2; the match to TRBD2 covers 15 bases. The CDR3 length is 18 residues. CDR1 and CDR2 from the germline V gene are SGHNT and YENEEA. V lost 3 bases and J lost 1; bases outside the gene matches: 3. In DNA form, the CDR3 reads TGTGCCAGCAGCTTGGGACTAGCGGGGGGCCTGAACACCGGGGAGCTGTTTTTT. Translated, it gives CASSLGLAGGLNTGELFF. Looking up the rest from reference TRBV11-3 and TRBJ2-2 gives the full variable domain: EAGVVQSPRYKIIEKKQPVAFWCNPISGHNTLYWYLQNLGQGPELLIRYENEEAVDDSQLPKDRFSAERLKGVDSTLKIQPAELGDSAVYLCASSLGLAGGLNTGELFFGEGSRLTVL.

The gene calls are TRBV28 and TRBJ1-2, with 12 bases identical to TRBD1. The CDR3 loop spans 15 amino acids. Trimming removed 3 bases from V and 4 bases from J; junction bases left unmatched: 3. The germline V gene encodes CDR1 MDHEN and CDR2 SYDVKM. The DNA for the CDR3 is TGTGCCAGCAGTTTGGGACAGGGGGCTATCTATGGCTACACCTTC. Protein: CASSLGQGAIYGYTF.

The genes are TRBV7-8 and TRBJ1-3; weak D call: TRBD1 (5 bases). V gave up 5 bases and J gave up 0 bases, with 11 bases separating them. Germline-derived CDR1 and CDR2 are SGHVS and FQNEAQ. The CDR3 contains 15 residues. The CDR3 sequence: CASSQQAVSGNTIYF. The CDR3 nucleotides are TGTGCCAGCAGCCAACAGGCGGTCTCTGGAAACACCATATATTTT.

This sequence joins TRBV12-5 and TRBJ1-5; D call uncertain. The CDR3 has 14 residues. Per germline, CDR1 LGHNT and CDR2 FRNRAP. Trimming took 1 base from V and 7 from J, leaving 11 bases between them. The chain's CDR3 is CASGLGRIGQPQHF. The CDR3 nucleotides are TGTGCTAGTGGTTTGGGGAGGATCGGACAGCCCCAGCATTTT. Variable domain in full (rest from reference TRBV12-5 and TRBJ1-5): DARVTQTPRHKVTEMGQEVTMRCQPILGHNTVFWYRQTMMQGLELLAYFRNRAPLDDSGMPKDRFSAEMPDATLATLKIQPSEPRDSAVYFCASGLGRIGQPQHFGDGTRLSIL.

The rearrangement links TRBV27 to TRBJ1-6; TRBD1 might be the D (5 bases). CDR3 length: 18 amino acids. The germline gives CDR1 MNHEY, CDR2 SMNVEV (reference sequence). The ends were cut back, 2 bases at V and 0 bases at J, with 14 bases in the middle. The CDR3 region has the DNA TGTGCCAGCAGTTTACGATGGGGGGGAAGCTCCTATAATTCACCCCTCCACTTT. As protein: CASSLRWGGSSYNSPLHF.

This chain connects TRBV7-8 to TRBJ1-6; D perhaps matches TRBD1 (6 bases). CDR3 length equals 16 residues. Germline loops: CDR1 SGHVS, CDR2 FQNEAQ. Trimming removed 5 bases at V and 0 bases at J, with 11 bases between. The CDR3 nucleotides are TGTGCCAGCAGCAACAGGGAGAGCTCCTATAATTCACCCCTCCACTTT. Its protein is CASSNRESSYNSPLHF. The full variable domain, its missing parts supplied by reference TRBV7-8 and TRBJ1-6, is GAGVSQSPRYKVAKRGQDVALRCDPISGHVSLFWYQQALGQGPEFLTYFQNEAQLDKSGLPSDRFFAERPEGSVSTLKIQRTQQEDSAVYLCASSNRESSYNSPLHFGNGTRLTVT.

This CDR3 is CASSIDEFGGGTEAFF. In DNA, the CDR3 is TGTGCCAGTAGTATAGACGAATTCGGGGGGGGCACTGAAGCTTTCTTT. The rearrangement links TRBV19 to TRBJ1-1; possibly TRBD1 for D (5 bases). Germline-derived CDR1 and CDR2 are LNHDA and SQIVND (reference sequence). Trimming removed 0 bases at V and 4 bases at J, with 15 bases between. The CDR3 contains 16 residues.

V is TRBV5-1 and J is TRBJ1-2; D is possibly TRBD1 (6 bases). This CDR3 comprises 14 residues. Germline V lookup: CDR1 SGHRS, CDR2 YFSETQ. V lost 0 bases and J 6 bases, leaving 12 bases between the germline ends. The CDR3 coding sequence is TGCGCCAGCAGCTTGGGAAGGGACAAGGATGGCTACACCTTC. Its translation is CASSLGRDKDGYTF.

The chain has TRBV5-4 and TRBJ1-6; the match to TRBD1 covers 9 bases. This CDR3 comprises 16 residues. Germline V gives CDR1 SGHNT, CDR2 YYREEE (reference sequence). The junction had 9 bases not matched to a gene; V was cut back by 4 bases and J by 7 bases. This chain's CDR3 is CASSQDRGPRNSPLHF. CDR3 bases: TGTGCCAGCAGCCAGGACAGGGGACCCCGCAATTCACCCCTCCACTTT.

This chain links TRBV11-2 with TRBJ2-4, with D unresolved. Germline-derived CDR1 and CDR2 are SGHAT and FQNNGV. Trimming took 8 bases from V and 7 from J, leaving 15 bases between them. This CDR3 is built from 13 residues. CDR3 bases: TGTGCCAGCCAGATCTTATCCACCAACATTCAGTACTTC. It yields the protein CASQILSTNIQYF.

The chain recombines TRBV7-2 with TRBJ1-2, with 7 nucleotides matching TRBD1. The CDR3 has 14 amino acids. Germline CDR1 SGHTA, CDR2 FQGNSA. The ends lost 2 bases at V and 4 bases at J; junction bases unmatched: 4. The CDR3 reads CASSLRGRSYGYTF. CDR3 coding DNA: TGTGCCAGCAGCTTAAGGGGGCGTAGCTATGGCTACACCTTC.

The sample holds a few counts of this clone. This rearrangement joins TRBV10-3 to TRBJ2-1; D gene ambiguous. This CDR3 has 12 residues. V was shortened by 10 bases and J by 3 bases, with 10 bases between the two germline ends. From germline, CDR1 is ENHRY and CDR2 SYGVKD. The CDR3 protein is CATVSDYNEQFF. The CDR3 nucleotides read TGTGCCACAGTCTCAGACTACAATGAGCAGTTCTTC.

The rearrangement links TRBV7-6 to TRBJ2-7, with 10 bases lining up with TRBD2. The CDR3 consists of 18 residues. From germline, CDR1 is SGHVS and CDR2 FNYEAQ. The trim removed 4 bases at V and 3 bases at J, leaving 15 bases unmatched. CDR3 nucleotide sequence: TGTGCCAGCAGCTCCCTGGGTAAAGCGGGGGGGAGAAGCTACGAGCAGTACTTC. Amino acids: CASSSLGKAGGRSYEQYF.

The J gene is TRBJ1-2, the V gene TRBV30; D unclear. The CDR3 spans 13 residues. The germline gives CDR1 GTSNPN, CDR2 SVGIG (reference sequence). Trimming removed 0 bases at V and 1 base at J, with 6 bases between. CDR3 nucleotides: TGTGCCTGGAGTGTAAAGAGTAACTATGGCTACACCTTC. Its translation is CAWSVKSNYGYTF.

The chain recombines TRBV5-4 with TRBJ1-1, with 12 bases identical to TRBD1. The ends lost 5 bases at V and 3 bases at J; junction bases unmatched: 8. The CDR3 extends over 16 amino acids. The germline V gene has CDR1 SGHNT and CDR2 YYREEE (reference sequence). The CDR3, as DNA: TGTGCCAGCAGGGGGGACAGGGGGCAGTTAGACACTGAAGCTTTCTTT. This gives the protein CASRGDRGQLDTEAFF.

The chain links TRBV4-2 to TRBJ1-2; weak D call: TRBD1 (5 bases). CDR3 length: 16 residues. Trimming cost V 0 bases and J 2 bases, with 13 bases left between them. Germline V gene data show CDR1 as LGHNA and CDR2 as YNFKEQ. The CDR3 DNA reads as TGTGCCAGCAGCCAAGATCGATATGGGGGGAACTATGGCTACACCTTC. This gives the protein CASSQDRYGGNYGYTF.

The gene calls are TRBV19 and TRBJ2-5; 7 nucleotides match TRBD2. Germline V gives CDR1 LNHDA, CDR2 SQIVND (reference sequence). V lost 6 bases, J lost 5 bases, and 21 bases stayed unmatched. The CDR3 spans 18 residues. This CDR3 is CASRSQGGAGSSSETQYF. As DNA, the CDR3 is TGTGCCAGTAGGTCTCAGGGAGGGGCCGGGTCATCGTCGGAGACCCAGTACTTC.

The rearrangement joins TRBV29-1 to TRBJ2-7, with 9 bases matching TRBD1. After removal of 7 bases from V and 3 bases from J, the junction contained 1 base not matched to a gene. The CDR3 has 11 amino acids. Germline V lookup: CDR1 SQVTM, CDR2 ANQGSEA. CDR3 coding DNA: TGCAGCGGGGGACAGGGCTACGAGCAGTACTTC. Translating gives CSGGQGYEQYF.

The chain recombines TRBV7-2 with TRBJ2-4; tentative D call: TRBD1 (5 bases). The germline V gene has CDR1 SGHTA and CDR2 FQGNSA. V dropped 1 base and J dropped 1 base, with 5 bases sitting between them. CDR3 length: 14 residues. In nucleotides, the CDR3 is TGTGCCAGCAGCTTAGACAGGGCCAAAAACATTCAGTACTTC. Translation gives CASSLDRAKNIQYF.

The chain uses TRBV2 and TRBJ2-7; 9 bases fit TRBD2. There are 14 residues in the CDR3. Looked up from germline, CDR1 is SNHLY and CDR2 is FYNNEI. J lost 3 bases, V lost 7 bases, and 7 bases had no gene match. CDR3 region: CASTSGLASYEQYF. The DNA for the CDR3 is TGTGCCAGCACCTCGGGACTAGCTAGCTACGAGCAGTACTTC.

The chain uses TRBV21-1 and TRBJ2-2; TRBD2 is the table's D call, not checked against the DNA. TRBV21-1 is a documented pseudogene. This CDR3 spans 20 amino acids. The CDR3 region is CASSSEKPPWSGGGGGELFF. The DNA for the CDR3 is TGTGCCAGCAGCAGCGAAAAGCCCCCCTGGAGCGGGGGGGGTGGCGGGGAGCTGTTTTTT.

The CDR3 region has the DNA TGTGCCAGCAGCCTAGACAGGGCTTCCTACGAGCAGTACTTC. The encoded protein is CASSLDRASYEQYF. The genes are TRBV5-4 and TRBJ2-7; 7 bases fit TRBD1. The ends lost 4 bases at V and 1 base at J; junction bases unmatched: 5. Per germline, CDR1 SGHNT and CDR2 YYREEE (reference sequence). The length of the CDR3 is 14 residues.

This clone was observed a handful of times. This sequence joins TRBV4-1 and TRBJ2-1; 8 nucleotides match TRBD2. Trimming cost V 1 base and J 11 bases; bases outside gene matches: 10. The CDR3 runs 15 residues. The germline CDR1 and CDR2 sequences are MGHRA and YSYEKL. The CDR3 region is CASSQAPGERGKQFF. In DNA form, the CDR3 reads TGCGCCAGCAGCCAAGCGCCCGGGGAGCGGGGGAAGCAGTTCTTC.

As to this clone: Other nucleotide sequences from this sample produce the same CDR3. The CDR3 is CASSPGQNTEAFF. As DNA, the CDR3 is TGTGCCAGCAGCCCGGGACAGAACACTGAAGCTTTCTTT. This chain connects TRBV2 to TRBJ1-1; the D gene is possibly TRBD1 (6 bases). Trimming stripped 6 bases from V and 1 base from J, with 9 bases between. Germline CDR1 is SNHLY and CDR2 is FYNNEI. CDR3 size: 13 residues.

This sequence joins TRBV6-5 and TRBJ2-2; TRBD1 matches at 7 bases. Per the germline V gene, CDR1 is MNHEY and CDR2 is SVGAGI. The CDR3 contains 14 residues. Trimming took 8 bases from V and 7 from J; bases not matched to a gene: 10. The CDR3 nucleotides are TGTGCCAGCTTTCGACAGGGAAAGGGCGGGGAGCTGTTTTTT. Translated, it gives CASFRQGKGGELFF.